The T cell receptor (beta chain) under discussion was sequenced for a study of shared clonotypes between healthy human individuals. Looking at the study overall: CD4 naive and CD4 memory each took three plates per donor, while CD8 naive took two and CD8 memory one. General study points: Researchers found naive subsets generally carried larger estimated richness than memory subsets.

V was shortened by 2 bases and J by 10 bases, with 7 bases between the two germline ends. Germline lookup yields CDR1 SGHDT and CDR2 YYEEEE. The CDR3 spans 11 residues. The repertoire was sequenced with immunoSEQ multiplex PCR; TCRdb's copy has only in-frame clones and lacks some. This table holds about 2.1 million clones, 85% to 95% found once. Turning to this clone: The antigen is not known. The sample holds other DNA sequences that translate to the same CDR3.

The naive CD8 fraction comprised CD45RO-negative cells positively selected for CCR7 and excluded terminally differentiated effector memory CD45RA+ cells. This clonotype originated in a man aged 18-30 years in good health. Some clones in this sample may be carry-over from other donors' samples. The chain employs TRBV5-6 and TRBJ2-1; D is possibly TRBD1 (6 bases). Sequencing used naive CD8+ T cells from PBMCs. The CDR3 sequence is CASSFGTEQFF. The CDR3 region has the DNA TGTGCCAGCAGCTTCGGGACAGAGCAGTTCTTC.